The 16 T cell receptor beta chains below were found in one sample sequenced in a study of shared clonotypes between healthy human individuals. Measured with immunoSEQ multiplex PCR; TCRdb has only the in-frame clones, and not every one. The sample lists hundreds of thousands of clones, approximately 79% occurring once. The sequencing sample was made of memory CD4+ T cells sorted from blood. Subset denoted: CD45RA-negative fraction. The receptors stem from a woman in her twenties or thirties in good health.

V and J are TRBV5-1 and TRBJ2-5; 7 bases map to TRBD1. J gave up 2 bases and V 0 bases, and 7 bases lay outside the gene matches. This CDR3 is 16 amino acids long. CDR1 SGHRS and CDR2 YFSETQ come from the germline V gene. CDR3 sequence reads: CASSLVVRGRQETQYF. CDR3 DNA sequence: TGCGCCAGCAGCTTGGTGGTTAGGGGGCGGCAAGAGACCCAGTACTTC.

This clone was detected only once. This rearrangement joins TRBV5-1 to TRBJ1-1; 7 bases are a match to TRBD1. The CDR3 contains 14 residues. V dropped 6 bases and J dropped 4; count of bases not matched to a gene: 9. Germline-derived CDR1 and CDR2 are SGHRS and YFSETQ. The CDR3 spells CASNTQGVGTEAFF. DNA of the CDR3: TGCGCCAGCAACACTCAGGGGGTCGGCACTGAAGCTTTCTTT. The full variable domain, with the rest looked up from reference TRBV5-1 and TRBJ1-1, is KAGVTQTPRYLIKTRGQQVTLSCSPISGHRSVSWYQQTPGQGLQFLFEYFSETQRNKGNFPGRFSGRQFSNSRSEMNVSTLELGDSALYLCASNTQGVGTEAFFGQGTRLTVV.

DNA of the CDR3: TGTGCCAAGCAACAGGATAGTAACACTGAAGCTTTCTTT. Its translation is CAKQQDSNTEAFF. V is TRBV7-9 and J is TRBJ1-1, with D possibly TRBD1 on 5 matching bases. The V gene lost 10 bases and the J gene lost 2 bases, with 14 bases spanning the gap. There are 13 residues in the CDR3. Germline V gene sequence: CDR1 SEHNR, CDR2 FQNEAQ (reference sequence). The full variable domain, rest sourced from reference TRBV7-9 and TRBJ1-1, is DTGVSQNPRHKITKRGQNVTFRCDPISEHNRLYWYRQTLGQGPEFLTYFQNEAQLEKSRLLSDRFSAERPKGSFSTLEIQRTEQGDSAMYLCAKQQDSNTEAFFGQGTRLTVV.

The V call is TRBV5-1, the J call TRBJ2-3; D is uncertain. The CDR3 sequence is 13 residues long. Between the trimmed V and J ends, which lost 6 bases and 0 bases, there was a span of 8 bases. Germline CDR1 and CDR2: SGHRS and YFSETQ. The chain's CDR3 is CASKISSTDTQYF. The CDR3 DNA is TGCGCCAGCAAGATTTCTAGCACAGATACGCAGTATTTT. Based on the CDR3 plus reference TRBV5-1 and TRBJ2-3, the full variable domain is KAGVTQTPRYLIKTRGQQVTLSCSPISGHRSVSWYQQTPGQGLQFLFEYFSETQRNKGNFPGRFSGRQFSNSRSEMNVSTLELGDSALYLCASKISSTDTQYFGPGTRLTVL.

CDR3: CASSLKRYQETQYF. DNA for the CDR3: TGTGCCAGTAGTCTCAAACGTTACCAAGAGACCCAGTACTTC. V gene TRBV19 combines with J gene TRBJ2-5; D gene unclear. Trimming took off 5 bases at V and 0 bases at J, with 10 bases between the two ends. Germline assignment: CDR1 LNHDA and CDR2 SQIVND (reference sequence). The CDR3 is 14 residues long. Using reference TRBV19 and TRBJ2-5 for the parts outside the CDR3, the full variable domain is DGGITQSPKYLFRKEGQNVTLSCEQNLNHDAMYWYRQDPGQGLRLIYYSQIVNDFQKGDIAEGYSVSREKKESFPLTVTSAQKNPTAFYLCASSLKRYQETQYFGPGTRLLVL.

The V and J genes are TRBV5-1 and TRBJ1-2, with D perhaps matching TRBD1 (6 bases). The germline V gene has CDR1 SGHRS and CDR2 YFSETQ. Trimming removed 4 bases from V and 2 bases from J, with 9 bases in between. The CDR3 loop spans 13 amino acids. This CDR3 is CASSQTGNYGYTF. The CDR3 DNA is TGCGCCAGCAGCCAAACAGGGAACTATGGCTACACCTTC.

The V gene is TRBV6-5, the J gene TRBJ2-5; D possibly corresponds to TRBD1 (7 bases). The CDR3 runs 13 residues. Germline V gene lookup returns CDR1 MNHEY and CDR2 SVGAGI. Trimming pared 5 bases from V and 7 bases from J, leaving 14 bases between. CDR3 coding DNA: TGTGCCAGCAGTATCACAGGGGAGGCGACCCAGTACTTC. Translated, it gives CASSITGEATQYF.

The chain employs TRBV2 and TRBJ2-3; 9 positions agree with TRBD2. The CDR3 contains 17 residues. V shed 2 bases, J shed 2 bases, and the junction held 8 bases outside the gene matches. Germline CDR1 SNHLY, CDR2 FYNNEI. CDR3 bases: TGTGCCAGCAGTGAAAATGGGCTAGCGGGGACCACAGATACGCAGTATTTT. Protein sequence: CASSENGLAGTTDTQYF.

This clone turned up a few times. Other nucleotide sequences from this sample produce the same CDR3. This sequence joins TRBV5-1 and TRBJ1-4; the match to TRBD1 covers 9 bases. The length of the CDR3 is 15 residues. Germline V CDR1 and CDR2: SGHRS, YFSETQ. Trimming at V came to 4 bases and at J to 7 bases, leaving 8 bases not matched to a gene. For the CDR3, the DNA is TGCGCCAGCAGCCTGGGGGACAGGGATGGTGAAAAACTGTTTTTT. Translating gives CASSLGDRDGEKLFF.

V gene TRBV6-5 combines with J gene TRBJ2-7; TRBD1 might be the D (5 bases). Trimming took off 3 bases at V and 5 bases at J, with 11 bases between the two ends. The germline V gene has CDR1 MNHEY and CDR2 SVGAGI. There are 13 residues in the CDR3. The CDR3 loop reads CASSYTGVHEQYF. The CDR3, as DNA: TGTGCCAGCAGTTATACAGGCGTCCACGAGCAGTACTTC.

The chain joins TRBV5-4 to TRBJ2-7, with no clear D. The CDR3 contains 13 residues. CDR1 and CDR2 from the germline V gene are SGHNT and YYREEE (reference sequence). V lost 4 bases to trimming and J lost 6 bases, with 14 bases between them. In DNA, the CDR3 is TGTGCCAGCAGCCCACCCAGTGGAAGCGAGCAGTACTTC. Translated: CASSPPSGSEQYF.

This clone has a count of ten or more. The same CDR3 also results from other DNA sequences found in this sample. The chain carries TRBV5-1 and TRBJ2-1; no clear D. V was pared by 1 base and J by 4 bases, with 12 bases between. Germline V gene lookup returns CDR1 SGHRS and CDR2 YFSETQ. This CDR3 region has 15 residues. The chain's CDR3 is CASSLSSGSYNEQFF. The DNA of the CDR3 is TGCGCCAGCAGCTTGTCTTCAGGTTCTTACAATGAGCAGTTCTTC.

CDR3 protein: CASSQLSGGGNTIYF. As DNA, the CDR3 is TGTGCCAGCAGCCAACTGTCAGGGGGTGGAAACACCATATATTTT. The chain recombines TRBV14 with TRBJ1-3; 7 nucleotides agree with TRBD1. The germline V gene encodes CDR1 SGHDN and CDR2 FVKESK. The CDR3 runs 15 residues. The junction had 4 bases not matched to a gene; V was cut back by 2 bases and J by 3 bases.

The sample holds a few counts of this clone. The chain carries TRBV6-4 and TRBJ1-4, with a weak D call TRBD1 (5 bases). Germline CDR1 is MRHNA and CDR2 is SNTAGT. The CDR3 covers 13 residues. The ends were cut back, 6 bases at V and 5 bases at J, with 10 bases in the middle. DNA for the CDR3: TGTGCCAGCAGCGCGACAGAAAATGAAAAACTGTTTTTT. Translation gives CASSATENEKLFF.

Many counts were recorded for this clone. This chain joins TRBV19 and TRBJ2-2; TRBD1 or TRBD2 may be the D gene (5 bases each). Per germline, CDR1 LNHDA and CDR2 SQIVND (reference sequence). The CDR3 has 15 amino acids. Trimming removed 5 bases from V and 6 bases from J, with 16 bases in between. The CDR3 region has the DNA TGTGCCAGTAGTCGGGACCTAAGGGTGGCCGGGGAGCTGTTTTTT. As protein: CASSRDLRVAGELFF.

In its sample, this clone was seen a few times. The V call is TRBV2, the J call TRBJ2-1; D is uncertain. CDR1 is SNHLY, CDR2 FYNNEI, per germline. V lost 6 bases to trimming and J lost 4 bases, with 7 bases between them. This CDR3 spans 12 amino acids. The CDR3 region is CASSPQYNEQFF. CDR3 DNA sequence: TGTGCCAGCAGCCCCCAATACAATGAGCAGTTCTTC.